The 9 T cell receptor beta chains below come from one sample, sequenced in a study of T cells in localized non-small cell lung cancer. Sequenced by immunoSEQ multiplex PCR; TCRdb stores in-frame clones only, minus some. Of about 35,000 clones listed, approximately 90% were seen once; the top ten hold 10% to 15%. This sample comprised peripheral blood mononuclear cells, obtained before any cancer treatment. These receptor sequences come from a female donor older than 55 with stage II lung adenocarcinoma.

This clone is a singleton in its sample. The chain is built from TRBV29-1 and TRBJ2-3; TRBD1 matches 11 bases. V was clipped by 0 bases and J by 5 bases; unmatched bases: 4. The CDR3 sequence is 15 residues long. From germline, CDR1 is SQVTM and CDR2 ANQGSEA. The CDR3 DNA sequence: TGCAGCGTTGAAGACCGGACAGGGGGCATAGATACGCAGTATTTT. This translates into CSVEDRTGGIDTQYF.

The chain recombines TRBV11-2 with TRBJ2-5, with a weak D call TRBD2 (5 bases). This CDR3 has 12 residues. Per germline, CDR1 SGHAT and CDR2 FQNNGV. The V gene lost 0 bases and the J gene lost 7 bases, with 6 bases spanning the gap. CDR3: CASSLEEATQYF. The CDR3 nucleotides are TGTGCCAGCAGCTTAGAGGAGGCGACCCAGTACTTC.

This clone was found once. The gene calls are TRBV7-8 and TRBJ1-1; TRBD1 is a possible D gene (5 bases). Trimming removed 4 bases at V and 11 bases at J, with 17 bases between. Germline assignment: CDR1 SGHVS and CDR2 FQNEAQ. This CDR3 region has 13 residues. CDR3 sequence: CASSYQKWEGAFF. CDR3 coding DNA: TGTGCCAGCAGCTATCAGAAATGGGAGGGGGCTTTCTTT.

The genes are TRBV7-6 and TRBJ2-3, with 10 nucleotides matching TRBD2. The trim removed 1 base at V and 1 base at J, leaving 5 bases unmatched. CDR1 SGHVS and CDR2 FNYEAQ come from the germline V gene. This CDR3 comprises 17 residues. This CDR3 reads CASSLGTSGAGTDTQYF. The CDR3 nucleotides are TGTGCCAGCAGCTTAGGGACTAGCGGTGCGGGCACAGATACGCAGTATTTT.

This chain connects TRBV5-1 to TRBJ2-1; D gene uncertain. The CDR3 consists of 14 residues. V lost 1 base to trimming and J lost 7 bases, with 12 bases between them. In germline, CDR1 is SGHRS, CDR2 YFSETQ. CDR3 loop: CASSLRNSQNEQFF. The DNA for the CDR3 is TGCGCCAGCAGCTTGAGAAACAGTCAAAATGAGCAGTTCTTC.

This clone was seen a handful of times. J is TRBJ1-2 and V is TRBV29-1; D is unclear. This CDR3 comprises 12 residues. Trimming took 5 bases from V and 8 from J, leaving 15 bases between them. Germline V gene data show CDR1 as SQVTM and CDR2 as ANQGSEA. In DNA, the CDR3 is TGCAGCGTTACCCCAAGCGCCGGCGGCTACACCTTC. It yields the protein CSVTPSAGGYTF.

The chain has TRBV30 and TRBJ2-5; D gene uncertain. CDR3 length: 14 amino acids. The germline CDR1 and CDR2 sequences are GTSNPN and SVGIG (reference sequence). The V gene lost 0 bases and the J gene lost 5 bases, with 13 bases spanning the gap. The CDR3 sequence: CAWSVNRATETQYF. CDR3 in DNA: TGTGCCTGGAGTGTAAATAGGGCTACGGAGACCCAGTACTTC.

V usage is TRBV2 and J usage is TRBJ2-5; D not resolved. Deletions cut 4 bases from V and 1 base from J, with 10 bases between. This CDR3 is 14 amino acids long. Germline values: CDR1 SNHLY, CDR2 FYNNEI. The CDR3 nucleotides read TGTGCCAGCAGTGTTTTAGCCCTCCAAGAGACCCAGTACTTC. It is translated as CASSVLALQETQYF.

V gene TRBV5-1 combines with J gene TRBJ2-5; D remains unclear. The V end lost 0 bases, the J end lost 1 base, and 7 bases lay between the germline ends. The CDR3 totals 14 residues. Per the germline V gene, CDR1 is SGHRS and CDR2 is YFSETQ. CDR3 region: CASSLVTGQETQYF. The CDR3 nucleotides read TGCGCCAGCAGCTTGGTTACCGGCCAAGAGACCCAGTACTTC. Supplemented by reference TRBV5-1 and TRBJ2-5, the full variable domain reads KAGVTQTPRYLIKTRGQQVTLSCSPISGHRSVSWYQQTPGQGLQFLFEYFSETQRNKGNFPGRFSGRQFSNSRSEMNVSTLELGDSALYLCASSLVTGQETQYFGPGTRLLVL.